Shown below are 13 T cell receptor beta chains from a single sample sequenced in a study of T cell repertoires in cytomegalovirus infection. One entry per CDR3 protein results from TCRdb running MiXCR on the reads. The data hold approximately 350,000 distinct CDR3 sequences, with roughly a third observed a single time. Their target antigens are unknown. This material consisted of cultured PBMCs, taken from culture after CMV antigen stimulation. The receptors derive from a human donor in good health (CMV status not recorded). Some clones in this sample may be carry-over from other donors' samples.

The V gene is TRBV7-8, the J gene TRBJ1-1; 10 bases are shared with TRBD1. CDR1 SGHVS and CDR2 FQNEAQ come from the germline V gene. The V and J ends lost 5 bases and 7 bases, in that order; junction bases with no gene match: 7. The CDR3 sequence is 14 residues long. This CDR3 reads CASSVFRDRGEAFF. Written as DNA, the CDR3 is TGTGCCAGCAGCGTCTTCCGGGACAGGGGTGAAGCTTTCTTT.

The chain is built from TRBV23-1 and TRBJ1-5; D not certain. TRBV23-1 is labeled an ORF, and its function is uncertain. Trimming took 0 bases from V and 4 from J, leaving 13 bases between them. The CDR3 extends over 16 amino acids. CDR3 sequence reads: CASSQSLIRWNQPQHF. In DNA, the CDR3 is TGCGCCAGCAGTCAATCTCTCATAAGGTGGAATCAGCCCCAGCATTTT.

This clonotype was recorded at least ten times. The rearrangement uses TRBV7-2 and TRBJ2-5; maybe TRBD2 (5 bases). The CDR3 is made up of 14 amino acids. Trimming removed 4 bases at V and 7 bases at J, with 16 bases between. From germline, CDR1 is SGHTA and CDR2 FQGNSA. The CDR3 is CASSSLVDRGTQYF. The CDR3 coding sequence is TGTGCCAGCAGCTCCCTGGTTGATCGGGGGACCCAGTACTTC.

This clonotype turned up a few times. The CDR3 nucleotides read TGTGCCAGCAGCTTTCGACAGGGAGAGACCCAGTACTTC. Protein product: CASSFRQGETQYF. The chain links TRBV7-2 to TRBJ2-5; TRBD1 agrees at 7 bases. V trimming: 3 bases; J trimming: 4 bases; junction bases outside the gene matches: 2. From germline, CDR1 is SGHTA and CDR2 FQGNSA. The CDR3 consists of 13 residues.

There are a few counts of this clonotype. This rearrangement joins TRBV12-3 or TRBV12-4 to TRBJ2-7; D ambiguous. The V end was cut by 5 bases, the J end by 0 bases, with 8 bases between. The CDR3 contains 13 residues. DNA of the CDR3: TGTGCCAGCAGTGGCAGTAGCTCCTACGAGCAGTACTTC. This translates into CASSGSSSYEQYF.

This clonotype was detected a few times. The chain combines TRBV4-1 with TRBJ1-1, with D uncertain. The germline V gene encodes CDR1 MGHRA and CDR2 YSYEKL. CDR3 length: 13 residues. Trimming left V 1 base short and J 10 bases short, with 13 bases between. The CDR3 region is CASSQGVLLRAFF. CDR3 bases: TGCGCCAGCAGCCAAGGTGTTCTGCTCCGAGCTTTCTTT.

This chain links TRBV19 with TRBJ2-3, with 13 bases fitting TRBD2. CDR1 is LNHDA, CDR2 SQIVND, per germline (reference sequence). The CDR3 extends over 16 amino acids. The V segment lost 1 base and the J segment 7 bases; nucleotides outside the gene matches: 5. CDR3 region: CASSIVGTSGTYTQYF. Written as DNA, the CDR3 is TGTGCCAGTAGTATAGTGGGGACTAGCGGGACTTATACGCAGTATTTT.

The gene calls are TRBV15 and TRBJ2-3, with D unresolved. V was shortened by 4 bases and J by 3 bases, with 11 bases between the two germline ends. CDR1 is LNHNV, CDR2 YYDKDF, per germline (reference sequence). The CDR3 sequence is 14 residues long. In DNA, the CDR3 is TGTGCCACCAGCATCCGGACGGCGACAGATACGCAGTATTTT. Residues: CATSIRTATDTQYF.

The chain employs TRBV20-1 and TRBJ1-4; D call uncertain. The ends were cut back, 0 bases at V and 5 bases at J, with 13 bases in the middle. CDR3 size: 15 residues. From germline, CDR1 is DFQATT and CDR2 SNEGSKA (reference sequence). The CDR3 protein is CSARESGRMNEKLFF. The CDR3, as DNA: TGCAGTGCTAGAGAAAGTGGCAGGATGAATGAAAAACTGTTTTTT.

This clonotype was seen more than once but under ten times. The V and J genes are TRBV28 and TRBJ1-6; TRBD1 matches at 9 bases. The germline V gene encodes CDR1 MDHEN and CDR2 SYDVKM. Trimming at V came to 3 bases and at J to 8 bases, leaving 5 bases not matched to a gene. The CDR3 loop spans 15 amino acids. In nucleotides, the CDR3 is TGTGCCAGCAGTTTTCAACAGGGGGCTTATTCACCCCTCCACTTT. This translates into CASSFQQGAYSPLHF.

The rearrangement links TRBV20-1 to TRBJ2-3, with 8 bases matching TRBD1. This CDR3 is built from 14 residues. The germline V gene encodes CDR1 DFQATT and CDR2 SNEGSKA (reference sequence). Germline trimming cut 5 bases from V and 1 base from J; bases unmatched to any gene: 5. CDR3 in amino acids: CSALTGEGTDTQYF. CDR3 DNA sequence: TGCAGTGCTTTGACAGGGGAGGGCACAGATACGCAGTATTTT.

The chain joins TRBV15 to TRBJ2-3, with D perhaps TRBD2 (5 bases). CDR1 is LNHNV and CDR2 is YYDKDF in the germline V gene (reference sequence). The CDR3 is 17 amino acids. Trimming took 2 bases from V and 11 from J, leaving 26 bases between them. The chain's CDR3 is CATSRSASYGGGLRQYF. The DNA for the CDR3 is TGTGCCACCAGCAGATCGGCGAGCTATGGTGGAGGCCTTAGGCAGTATTTT.

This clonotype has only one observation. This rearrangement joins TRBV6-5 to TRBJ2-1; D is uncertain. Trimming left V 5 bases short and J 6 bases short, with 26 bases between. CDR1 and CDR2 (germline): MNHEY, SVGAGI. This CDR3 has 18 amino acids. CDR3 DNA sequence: TGTGCCAGCAGTACCCCCCAGGTGCTAGATTCGTTCGGCAATGAGCAGTTCTTC. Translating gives CASSTPQVLDSFGNEQFF.